What follows are 22 T cell receptor beta chains derived from one specimen sequenced in a study of cytomegalovirus exposure and HLA in healthy donors (TCRdb year 2017). To prepare the library, the immunoSEQ multiplex PCR assay was applied. As stored in TCRdb, this immuneACCESS dataset retains in-frame rearrangements with V and J assigned. A fraction of the clones does not appear; measured against another copy, unresolved V genes explain less than half of the discrepancy, and the remainder lacks a known reason. This sample lists 70,000 or so clones; roughly 94% were detected once. The ten largest clonotypes hold approximately 1.5% of the sample. Material: PBMCs. The receptors derive from a young man in good health and CMV-seropositive.

The chain links TRBV2 to TRBJ2-7, with D possibly being TRBD2 (6 bases). This CDR3 spans 12 amino acids. The V gene's germline CDR1 is SNHLY and CDR2 FYNNEI. V gave up 0 bases and J gave up 9 bases, with 9 bases separating them. CDR3 DNA: TGTGCCAGCAGTGAAGCCCGACTAGGGCAGTACTTC. As protein: CASSEARLGQYF.

The chain couples TRBV19 to TRBJ2-1, with D possibly TRBD2 on 5 matching bases. CDR1 LNHDA and CDR2 SQIVND come from the germline V gene (reference sequence). CDR3 length: 13 amino acids. Between the trimmed V and J ends, which lost 5 bases and 8 bases, there was a span of 13 bases. In nucleotides, the CDR3 is TGTGCCAGTAGTGCCCTACCGCGGGATGAGCAGTTCTTC. It codes for CASSALPRDEQFF. The full variable domain, with the rest looked up from reference TRBV19 and TRBJ2-1, is DGGITQSPKYLFRKEGQNVTLSCEQNLNHDAMYWYRQDPGQGLRLIYYSQIVNDFQKGDIAEGYSVSREKKESFPLTVTSAQKNPTAFYLCASSALPRDEQFFGPGTRLTVL.

The V gene is TRBV19, the J gene TRBJ2-1; 9 bases map to TRBD1. The germline V gene encodes CDR1 LNHDA and CDR2 SQIVND (reference sequence). The V gene end was trimmed by 5 bases and the J gene end by 10 bases; junction bases not matched to a gene: 9. The CDR3 covers 14 residues. The CDR3 here is CASSPGGQGTEQFF. For the CDR3, the DNA is TGTGCCAGTAGTCCCGGGGGACAGGGAACCGAGCAGTTCTTC.

The V call is TRBV2, the J call TRBJ2-3, with TRBD1 identical over 8 bases. Trimming took 8 bases from V and 0 from J; bases not matched to a gene: 19. CDR1 and CDR2 from the germline V gene are SNHLY and FYNNEI. The CDR3 loop spans 19 amino acids. DNA for the CDR3: TGTGCCAGCTCCGGACATAGACAGGGGACTTTCCCTAGCACAGATACGCAGTATTTT. Translating gives CASSGHRQGTFPSTDTQYF.

CDR3 DNA: TGCGCCAGCAGCGTAGCGGCCAGCACAGATACGCAGTATTTT. It is translated as CASSVAASTDTQYF. The chain recombines TRBV5-1 with TRBJ2-3; D perhaps matches TRBD2 (6 bases). The ends were cut back, 4 bases at V and 0 bases at J, with 9 bases in the middle. The CDR3 consists of 14 residues. Germline loops: CDR1 SGHRS, CDR2 YFSETQ. Using reference TRBV5-1 and TRBJ2-3 for the parts outside the CDR3, the full variable domain is KAGVTQTPRYLIKTRGQQVTLSCSPISGHRSVSWYQQTPGQGLQFLFEYFSETQRNKGNFPGRFSGRQFSNSRSEMNVSTLELGDSALYLCASSVAASTDTQYFGPGTRLTVL.

This chain connects TRBV5-1 to TRBJ1-3; 11 nucleotides align to TRBD1. The germline gives CDR1 SGHRS, CDR2 YFSETQ. With 3 bases clipped from V and 0 bases from J, the junction kept 8 bases outside the gene matches. The length of the CDR3 is 18 residues. This CDR3 is CASSSGQGASSSGNTIYF. As DNA, the CDR3 is TGCGCCAGCAGCTCCGGACAGGGGGCTTCGAGCTCTGGAAACACCATATATTTT.

This chain uses TRBV27 with TRBJ2-1; 7 bases are a match to TRBD1. The CDR3 has 15 amino acids. Germline V CDR1 and CDR2: MNHEY, SMNVEV (reference sequence). Trimming cost V 6 bases and J 3 bases; bases outside gene matches: 8. The CDR3 protein is CASSADRSVYNEQFF. The CDR3 DNA sequence: TGTGCCAGCAGCGCGGACAGGAGCGTCTACAATGAGCAGTTCTTC.

This clone has only one observation. The chain has TRBV10-3 and TRBJ1-5; no reliable D call. Germline CDR1 and CDR2: ENHRY and SYGVKD. The CDR3 is 15 amino acids. Trimming removed 0 bases from V and 7 bases from J, with 13 bases in between. CDR3 coding DNA: TGTGCCATCAGTGAGTCTGGCGGGGTTGGACAGCCCCAGCATTTT. Translation gives CAISESGGVGQPQHF.

The chain is built from TRBV2 and TRBJ2-7; TRBD1 matches 7 bases. CDR1 and CDR2 from the germline V gene are SNHLY and FYNNEI. Losses at the gene ends were 3 bases for V and 6 bases for J; bases not matched to a gene: 8. The CDR3 is 14 residues long. The CDR3, as DNA: TGTGCCAGCAGTGATAGGCAGGGGGAAGGCGAGCAGTACTTC. Protein sequence: CASSDRQGEGEQYF.

The chain combines TRBV6-5 with TRBJ1-4; D is unclear. This CDR3 contains 16 residues. Trimming removed 0 bases from V and 5 bases from J, with 13 bases in between. CDR1 is MNHEY and CDR2 is SVGAGI in the germline V gene. Here the CDR3 reads CASSYSRRRRNEKLFF. The DNA for the CDR3 is TGTGCCAGCAGTTACTCCCGCAGGAGGCGAAATGAAAAACTGTTTTTT.

The rearrangement uses TRBV28 and TRBJ2-5; D is perhaps TRBD1 (5 bases). The V and J ends lost 6 bases and 2 bases respectively, with 10 bases between them. Germline CDR1 reads MDHEN; CDR2 reads SYDVKM. CDR3 size: 13 residues. The CDR3, as DNA: TGTGCCAGCAGCCCAGACAGTCAAGAGACCCAGTACTTC. Its protein product is CASSPDSQETQYF.

This clone was recorded once. The rearrangement uses TRBV7-9 and TRBJ2-4, with D tentatively TRBD1 (5 bases). The germline V and J ends were trimmed by 6 bases and 5 bases, with 11 bases remaining between them. Per germline, CDR1 SEHNR and CDR2 FQNEAQ (reference sequence). This CDR3 is 13 amino acids long. CDR3 loop: CASSPSTENIQYF. The CDR3 region has the DNA TGTGCCAGCAGTCCCTCGACAGAAAACATTCAGTACTTC.

In DNA, the CDR3 is TGTGCCACCAGCAGACCCGGGACAGTCAATCAGCCCCAGCATTTT. Translation gives CATSRPGTVNQPQHF. The V gene is TRBV15, the J gene TRBJ1-5; 7 bases agree with TRBD1. The CDR3 has 15 residues. V shed 2 bases, J shed 3 bases, and the junction held 4 bases outside the gene matches. Germline loops: CDR1 LNHNV, CDR2 YYDKDF (reference sequence).

The CDR3 sequence: CASSFAGTKNIQYF. DNA for the CDR3: TGTGCCAGCAGCTTTGCAGGAACCAAAAACATTCAGTACTTC. The chain is built from TRBV5-6 and TRBJ2-4, with D unresolved. V was pared by 2 bases and J by 2 bases, with 8 bases between. Per the germline V gene, CDR1 is SGHDT and CDR2 is YYEEEE. The CDR3 covers 14 residues.

The rearrangement joins TRBV30 to TRBJ1-1; 8 nucleotides agree with TRBD1. Losses at the gene ends were 4 bases for V and 3 bases for J; bases not matched to a gene: 10. The CDR3 has 15 amino acids. CDR1 and CDR2 (germline): GTSNPN, SVGIG (reference sequence). The CDR3 sequence: CAWTGGTGYHTEAFF. In DNA form, the CDR3 reads TGTGCCTGGACTGGGGGGACAGGTTACCACACTGAAGCTTTCTTT.

This sequence joins TRBV5-1 and TRBJ2-7; 7 bases map to TRBD2. V gave up 0 bases and J gave up 6 bases; unmatched junction bases: 3. The CDR3 is 13 amino acids. Germline loops: CDR1 SGHRS, CDR2 YFSETQ. CDR3 protein: CASSLEREGEQYF. The CDR3 DNA reads as TGCGCCAGCAGCTTGGAAAGGGAGGGCGAGCAGTACTTC. Based on the CDR3 plus reference TRBV5-1 and TRBJ2-7, the full variable domain is KAGVTQTPRYLIKTRGQQVTLSCSPISGHRSVSWYQQTPGQGLQFLFEYFSETQRNKGNFPGRFSGRQFSNSRSEMNVSTLELGDSALYLCASSLEREGEQYFGPGTRLTVT.

The chain combines TRBV10-3 with TRBJ1-1, with 7 nucleotides matching TRBD1. The CDR3 runs to 14 residues. With V trimmed by 3 bases and J by 2 bases, 3 bases remained unmatched. Germline V gene lookup returns CDR1 ENHRY and CDR2 SYGVKD. CDR3 bases: TGTGCCATCAGTGAAAGAGGGGGCAACACTGAAGCTTTCTTT. Encoded protein: CAISERGGNTEAFF.

The CDR3 coding sequence is TGTGCCAGCAGACCAAGCGGGAGTAACTACGAGCAGTACTTC. Protein sequence: CASRPSGSNYEQYF. V usage is TRBV6-6 and J usage is TRBJ2-7; 8 positions match TRBD2. The V gene end was trimmed by 6 bases and the J gene end by 3 bases; junction bases not matched to a gene: 7. CDR1 and CDR2 (germline): MNHNY, SVGAGI (reference sequence). This CDR3 has 14 residues.

The chain joins TRBV6-1 to TRBJ2-5; 7 bases align to TRBD2. The CDR3 contains 15 residues. V shed 4 bases, J shed 2 bases, and the junction held 7 bases outside the gene matches. Germline assignment: CDR1 MNHNS and CDR2 SASEGT. The CDR3 loop is CASSAQSGDQETQYF. CDR3 coding DNA: TGTGCCAGCAGTGCTCAAAGCGGGGATCAAGAGACCCAGTACTTC.

The genes are TRBV27 and TRBJ2-3, with D possibly being TRBD2 (5 bases). The ends were cut back, 5 bases at V and 0 bases at J, with 12 bases in the middle. CDR3 length: 15 amino acids. Germline V gives CDR1 MNHEY, CDR2 SMNVEV (reference sequence). CDR3 in amino acids: CASSGGIASTDTQYF. CDR3 DNA: TGTGCCAGCAGTGGAGGTATAGCGAGCACAGATACGCAGTATTTT.

The DNA of the CDR3 is TGCGCCAGCAGCAGGGGATCCGTGCCAGACCAAGAGACCCAGTACTTC. Protein sequence: CASSRGSVPDQETQYF. V is TRBV5-1 and J is TRBJ2-5, with D perhaps TRBD1 (5 bases). Germline values: CDR1 SGHRS, CDR2 YFSETQ. V dropped 4 bases and J dropped 0 bases, with 16 bases sitting between them. The CDR3 spans 16 residues.

This chain links TRBV19 with TRBJ2-1; possibly TRBD1 for D (5 bases). Germline V gene data show CDR1 as LNHDA and CDR2 as SQIVND (reference sequence). The V end was cut by 5 bases, the J end by 4 bases, with 15 bases between. The CDR3 runs 15 residues. In nucleotides, the CDR3 is TGTGCCAGTAGTTTCGCGAAGGGGTCTTACAATGAGCAGTTCTTC. Translating it yields CASSFAKGSYNEQFF.